This T cell receptor (beta chain) was recorded in a study of CD8 T cells in Susac syndrome. After extraction with the RNeasy kit, about 0.45 to 1 ug of the RNA was reverse transcribed using random hexamers. Each CDR3 protein gets one entry after TCRdb re-called the immunoSEQ multiplex PCR reads with MiXCR. The sample includes around 71,000 distinct CDR3 sequences, under 96% of them seen just once. With 1 base removed from V and 5 bases from J, the gap between germline ends came to 1 base. The CDR3 loop spans 11 amino acids. From germline, CDR1 is SGHNT and CDR2 YYREEE (reference sequence). Each multiple sclerosis control was a treatment-naive patient with relapsing-remitting disease that was either stable or active. Through negative isolation, CD4+ and CD8+ T cells were obtained, while TEMRA cells were enriched using FACS.

Sequenced sample: CD4+ T cells from PBMCs. This clonotype was obtained from a human donor with multiple sclerosis. This sequence joins TRBV5-4 and TRBJ2-1; D is uncertain. CDR3: CASSLNNEQFF. In DNA form, the CDR3 reads TGTGCCAGCAGCTTGAACAATGAGCAGTTCTTC.